This T cell receptor (beta chain) was retrieved from a study of cytomegalovirus exposure and HLA in healthy donors. Primers for the PCR totalled 60 Vbeta and 13 Jbeta. Here immunoSEQ multiplex PCR was the method, and the copy in TCRdb shows in-frame clones only, minus some. Among fewer than 250,000 clones listed, about four fifths were seen once. Trimming at V came to 4 bases and at J to 10 bases, leaving 6 bases not matched to a gene. This CDR3 region has 13 residues. Germline CDR1 reads GTSNPN; CDR2 reads SVGIG (reference sequence). The rearrangement links TRBV30 to TRBJ1-6, with 8 nucleotides matching TRBD1. Specimen: PBMCs. The receptor's source is a man aged 40-49 years in good health and CMV-seropositive. The CDR3 nucleotides read TGTGCCTGGAATCTACAGGGGGAGTCACCCCTCCACTTT. The encoded protein is CAWNLQGESPLHF.